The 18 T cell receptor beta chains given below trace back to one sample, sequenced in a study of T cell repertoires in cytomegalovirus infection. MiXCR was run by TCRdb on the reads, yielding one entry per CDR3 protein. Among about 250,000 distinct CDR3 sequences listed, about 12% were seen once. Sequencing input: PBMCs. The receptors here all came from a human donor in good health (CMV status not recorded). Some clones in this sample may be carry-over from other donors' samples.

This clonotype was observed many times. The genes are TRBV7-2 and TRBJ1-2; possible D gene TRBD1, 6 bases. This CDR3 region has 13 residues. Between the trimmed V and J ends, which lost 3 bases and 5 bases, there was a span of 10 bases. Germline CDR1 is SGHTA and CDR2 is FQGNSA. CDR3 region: CASSFEGEYGYTF. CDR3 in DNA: TGTGCCAGCAGCTTCGAGGGGGAGTATGGCTACACCTTC. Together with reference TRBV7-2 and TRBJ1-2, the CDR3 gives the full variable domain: GAGVSQSPSNKVTEKGKDVELRCDPISGHTALYWYRQSLGQGLEFLIYFQGNSAPDKSGLPSDRFSAERTGGSVSTLTIQRTQQEDSAVYLCASSFEGEYGYTFGSGTRLTVV.

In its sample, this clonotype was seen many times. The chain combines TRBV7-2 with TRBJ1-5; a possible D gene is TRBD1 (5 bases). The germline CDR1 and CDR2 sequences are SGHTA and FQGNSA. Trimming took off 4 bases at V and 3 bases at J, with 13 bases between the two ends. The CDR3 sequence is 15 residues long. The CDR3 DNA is TGTGCCAGCAGCTGGACCCAGGGAGCCAATCAGCCCCAGCATTTT. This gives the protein CASSWTQGANQPQHF.

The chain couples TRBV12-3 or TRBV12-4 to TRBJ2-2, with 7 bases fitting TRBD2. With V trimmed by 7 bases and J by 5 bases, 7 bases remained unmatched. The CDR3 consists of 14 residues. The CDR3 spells CASTPREGTGELFF. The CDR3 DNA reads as TGTGCCAGCACCCCTAGGGAGGGTACCGGGGAGCTGTTTTTT.

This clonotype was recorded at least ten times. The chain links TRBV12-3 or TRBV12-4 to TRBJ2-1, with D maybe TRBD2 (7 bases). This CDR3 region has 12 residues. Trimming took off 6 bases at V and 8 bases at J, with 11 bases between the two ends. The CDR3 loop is CASSQGGDEQFF. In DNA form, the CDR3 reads TGTGCCAGCAGCCAAGGGGGGGATGAGCAGTTCTTC.

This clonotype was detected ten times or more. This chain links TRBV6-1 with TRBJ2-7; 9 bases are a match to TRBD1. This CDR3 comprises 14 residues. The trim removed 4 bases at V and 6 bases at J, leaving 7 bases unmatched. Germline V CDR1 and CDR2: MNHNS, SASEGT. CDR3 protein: CASSGTGALVEQYF. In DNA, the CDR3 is TGTGCCAGCAGTGGGACAGGGGCCCTCGTCGAGCAGTACTTC.

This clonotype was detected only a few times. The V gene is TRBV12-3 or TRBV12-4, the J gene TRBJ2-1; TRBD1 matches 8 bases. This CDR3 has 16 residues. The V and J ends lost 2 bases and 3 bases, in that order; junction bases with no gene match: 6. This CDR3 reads CASSLKGQGFYNEQFF. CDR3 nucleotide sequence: TGTGCCAGCAGTTTAAAAGGACAGGGATTCTACAATGAGCAGTTCTTC.

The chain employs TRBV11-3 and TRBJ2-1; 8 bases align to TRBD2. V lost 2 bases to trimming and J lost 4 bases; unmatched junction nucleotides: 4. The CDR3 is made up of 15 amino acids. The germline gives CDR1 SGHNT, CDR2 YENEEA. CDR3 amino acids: CASSLTAGGYNEQFF. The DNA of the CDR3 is TGTGCCAGCAGCTTAACGGCGGGGGGATACAATGAGCAGTTCTTC.

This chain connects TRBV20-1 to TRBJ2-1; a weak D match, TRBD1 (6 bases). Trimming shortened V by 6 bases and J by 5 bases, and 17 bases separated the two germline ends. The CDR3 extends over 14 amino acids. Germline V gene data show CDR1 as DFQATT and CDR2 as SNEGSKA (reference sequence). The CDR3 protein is CSATRGAGDNEQFF. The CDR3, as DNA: TGCAGTGCGACCCGGGGAGCAGGGGACAATGAGCAGTTCTTC.

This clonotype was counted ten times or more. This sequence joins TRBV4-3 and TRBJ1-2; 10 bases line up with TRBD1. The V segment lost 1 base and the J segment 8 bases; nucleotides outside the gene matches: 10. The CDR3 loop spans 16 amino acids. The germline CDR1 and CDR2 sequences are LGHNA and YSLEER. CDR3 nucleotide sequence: TGCGCCAGCAGCCAAGTGGGGACAGGGGAACTTGGGGGCTACACCTTC. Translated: CASSQVGTGELGGYTF.

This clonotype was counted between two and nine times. In DNA form, the CDR3 reads TGTGCCAGCAGCCAAGATAGGACAGGGCGTAATTCACCCCTCCACTTT. Translating it yields CASSQDRTGRNSPLHF. This rearrangement joins TRBV4-2 to TRBJ1-6; 8 positions match TRBD1. This CDR3 region has 16 residues. The germline CDR1 and CDR2 sequences are LGHNA and YNFKEQ. Trimming cost V 0 bases and J 6 bases; bases outside gene matches: 4.

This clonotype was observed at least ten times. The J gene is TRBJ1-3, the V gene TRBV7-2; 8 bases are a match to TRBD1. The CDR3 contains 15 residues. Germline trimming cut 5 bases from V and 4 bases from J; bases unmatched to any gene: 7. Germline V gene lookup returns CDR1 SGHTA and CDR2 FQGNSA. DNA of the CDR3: TGTGCCAGCAGCCAACTGACAGGGGCCGGAAACACCATATATTTT. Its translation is CASSQLTGAGNTIYF.

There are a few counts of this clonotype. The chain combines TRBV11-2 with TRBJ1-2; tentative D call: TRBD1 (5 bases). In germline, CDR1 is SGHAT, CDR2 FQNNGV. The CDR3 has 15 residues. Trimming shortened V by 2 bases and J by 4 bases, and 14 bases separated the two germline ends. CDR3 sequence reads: CASSLTIGAGYGYTF. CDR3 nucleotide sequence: TGTGCCAGCAGCTTAACGATAGGGGCGGGCTATGGCTACACCTTC.

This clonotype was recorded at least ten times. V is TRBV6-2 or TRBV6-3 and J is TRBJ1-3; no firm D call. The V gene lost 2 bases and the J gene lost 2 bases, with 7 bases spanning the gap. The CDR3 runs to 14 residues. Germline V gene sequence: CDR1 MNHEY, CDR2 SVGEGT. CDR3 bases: TGTGCCAGCAGTTACAGCGGTCCTGGAAACACCATATATTTT. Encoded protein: CASSYSGPGNTIYF.

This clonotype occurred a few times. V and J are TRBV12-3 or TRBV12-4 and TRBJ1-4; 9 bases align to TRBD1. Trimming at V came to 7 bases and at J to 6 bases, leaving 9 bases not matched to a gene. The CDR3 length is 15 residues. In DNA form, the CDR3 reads TGTGCCAGCATAGAGTCGGGACAGGGCCATGAAAAACTGTTTTTT. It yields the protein CASIESGQGHEKLFF.

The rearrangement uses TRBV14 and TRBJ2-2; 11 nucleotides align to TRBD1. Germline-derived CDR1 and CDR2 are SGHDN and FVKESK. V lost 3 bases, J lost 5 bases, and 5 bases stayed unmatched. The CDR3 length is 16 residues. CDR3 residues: CASSQDRGRGTGELFF. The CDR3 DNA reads TGTGCCAGCAGCCAGGACAGGGGGCGCGGGACCGGGGAGCTGTTTTTT.

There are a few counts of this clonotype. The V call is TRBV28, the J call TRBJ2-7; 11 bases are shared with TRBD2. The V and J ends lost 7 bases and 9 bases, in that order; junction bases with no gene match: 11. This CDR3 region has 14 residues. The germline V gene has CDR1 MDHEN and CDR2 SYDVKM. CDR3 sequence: CASTIAGGPRGQYF. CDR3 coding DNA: TGTGCCAGCACCATAGCGGGAGGGCCTCGAGGGCAGTACTTC.

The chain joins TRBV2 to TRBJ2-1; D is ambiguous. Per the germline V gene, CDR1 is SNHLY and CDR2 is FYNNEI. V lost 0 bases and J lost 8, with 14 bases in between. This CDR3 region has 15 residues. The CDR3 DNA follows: TGTGCCAGCAGTGAAGCGGGCGGTAGTTGGGATGAGCAGTTCTTC. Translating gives CASSEAGGSWDEQFF.

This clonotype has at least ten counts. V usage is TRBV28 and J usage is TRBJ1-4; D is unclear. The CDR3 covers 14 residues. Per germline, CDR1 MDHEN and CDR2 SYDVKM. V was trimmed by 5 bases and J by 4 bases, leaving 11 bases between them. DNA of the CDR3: TGTGCCAGCAGTATAAACGGGGTTAATGAAAAACTGTTTTTT. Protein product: CASSINGVNEKLFF. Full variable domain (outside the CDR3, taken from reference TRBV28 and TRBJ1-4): DVKVTQSSRYLVKRTGEKVFLECVQDMDHENMFWYRQDPGLGLRLIYFSYDVKMKEKGDIPEGYSVSREKKERFSLILESASTNQTSMYLCASSINGVNEKLFFGSGTQLSVL.